This T cell receptor (beta chain) was found in a study of cytomegalovirus exposure and HLA in healthy donors (dated by TCRdb to about 2017). With regard to the full study: An earlier analysis of a few hundred of the donors reported approximately 300 Gb of sequence data and 95 million to 140 million unique TCR beta sequences obtained from 180 million or so T cells. Of the 300 to 450 genotyped donors, around 81% fell in the genetic ancestry cluster associated with self-reported Caucasian donors. A later genetic analysis used genome-wide SNP genotypes for about 65% of the 666 donors, treating that subset as a discovery cohort. In the later analysis, no new phenotypic data were used to find candidate immune exposures; instead, reliance was placed on TCR beta sequences and their occurrence across donors. The T cell repertoires of 700 or so subjects were profiled by immunosequencing and related to cytomegalovirus serostatus. About 5 DR-DQ haplotypes were handled as single units for association and clustering, since linkage in the cohort was strong. A later analysis re-analyzed previously published TCR beta repertoires from 550 to 700 donors and added high-resolution HLA genotyping to study TCR occurrence patterns. The aim of the study was to test whether cataloging public T cell receptors could identify signatures of past pathogen exposure. Typing coverage differed by locus: A, B, C, DRB1 and DQB1 were typed in roughly 620-630 donors, DQA1 in about 550, DPA1 in roughly 590, and DPB1 in 450 to 490. HLA typing covered class I and class II loci at four-digit resolution. Every discovery cohort repertoire had been produced on one sequencing platform. Roughly 300 gigabases of sequencing data and 70 million to 100 million unique TCR sequences were included in an early release covering around 650 HLA-typed donors. To predict cytomegalovirus infection status, the study combined high-throughput TCR immunosequencing, statistical association of individual TCRs with disease status, and machine learning. Donor age, sex, ethnicity and CMV serostatus were compiled alongside the repertoire data. Among over 350 genotyped donors of the cohort, an average of about 240,000 unique TCR beta nucleotide sequences were sequenced per donor, about a sixth of them non-productive. Besides the first cohort of 500 to 700 subjects, a separate validation cohort made up of 120 different subjects was used. To decide whether each TCR beta V gene segment behaved as functional or pseudogenic, an earlier analysis of some 600 of the donors relied on high-throughput TCR beta sequencing. Findings and caveats that apply to the study as a whole: HLA typing was unavailable for some donors at each locus, so association tests used only the typed subset. It was suggested by the authors that the approach could potentially be generalized to other disease states and immunological phenotypes. Three of the identified cytomegalovirus-associated TCR beta chains were confirmed in vitro to be specific for cytomegalovirus antigens. According to a later analysis, most CMV-associated TCR beta chains appeared to be HLA-restricted, and the HLA associations seemed to be driven largely by CMV exposure. V-gene and J-gene trimming of TCR beta chains was associated with a missense DCLRE1C variant in a later genetic analysis, and the association was replicated in an independent cohort. In a later genetic analysis, fewer N-insertions in productive TCRs were reported among donors in an Asian-associated ancestry cluster than the approximately 670-donor mean. Assigning TCR associations to individual alleles was difficult when HLA alleles, especially DR and DQ, strongly co-occurred. Only TCR beta chains were sequenced in this cohort, and the absence of alpha or paired-chain data limited detectable features. According to a later analysis, TCR association rates differed among HLA loci, with DRB1 alleles showing the most associated TCRs and HLA-C alleles showing the fewest. A group of highly shared sequence variants was considered likely to be a technical artifact of the sequencing pipeline. Across donors, most TCR sequences were observed very rarely, whereas some public TCRs were present in many individuals. Presence/absence analyses assumed roughly uniform sequencing depth across donors, an assumption that may not hold. In a later analysis, several top co-occurrence clusters were reported to appear linked to parvovirus B19, influenza, CMV and Epstein-Barr virus. A later analysis associated 15,000 or so TCR beta sequences with specific HLA alleles at a false discovery rate of 0.05. Linkage disequilibrium might explain the correlated functional status among segregating V segments, but an unknown experimental factor could not be ruled out. A later analysis found that HLA-associated TCR beta chains were more clonally expanded and had lower generation probabilities than equally common non-associated chains. In both the original and validation cohorts, the classifier was reported to diagnose cytomegalovirus status with high specificity and sensitivity. Immune exposure information for the cohort was limited to CMV serostatus. Some IMGT-functional V segments, including TRBV6-2 and TRBV6-3, could not be told apart with the 87-base-pair reads, so those segments were excluded. Because counts were too low, more than 15 rarely observed V segments, including chromosome 9 orphons, were left out of the earlier analysis of about 500 of the donors. A total of about 180 TCR beta chains were listed by the study as associated with cytomegalovirus. A further reported finding was that TCR beta sequences accurately predicted the HLA-A and HLA-B alleles for most subjects in the first cohort. In an earlier analysis of several hundred of the donors, most TCR beta V segments were observed in productive rearrangements about 87% or about 30% of the time, broadly matching IMGT annotations.

The cohort comprised under 700 healthy bone marrow donors. All cohort members were sampled while nominally healthy, although unrecorded immune exposures were likely present. The donor was CMV seronegative and belonged to the group of 380 or so seronegative cohort members. Each donor provided a peripheral blood sample, and peripheral blood mononuclear cells were used for TCR beta sequencing. The Qiagen DNeasy Blood Extraction Kit was used to extract genomic DNA from the blood cell samples. The germline V gene gives CDR1 as SGHTS and CDR2 as YDEGEE. Here V drops 4 bases and J drops 6 bases, and the junction holds 6 bases not matched to any gene. The CDR3, from cysteine to phenylalanine, totals 14 residues. The entry retains the CDR3 DNA only, 42 bases that are in frame from base 1. This clone was detected only a few times. Its antigen has not been determined. Per-nucleotide qualities are absent, and no much larger clonotype sits a single base away.

Library prep was done by the immunoSEQ multiplex PCR assay. A mixture of 60 forward primers for TCR Vbeta segments and 13 reverse primers for TCR Jbeta segments was used in the multiplex PCR. The CDR3 region of rearranged TCR beta genes was amplified from genomic DNA with a multiplex PCR assay. Amplified TCR beta libraries were sequenced as 87-base-pair reads on the Illumina HiSeq System. In the authors' own workflow: A later analysis tallied 75 million to 85 million unique TCR beta chains across the 700 or so repertoires, and about 10 million of those chains were shared by two or more donors. To remove PCR and sequencing errors, raw reads were error-corrected and collapsed into unique sequences using a nearest-neighbor algorithm that merged closely related sequences. CDR3 sequences were aligned to IMGT reference sequences to assign V, D and J gene segments. For a sequence to be retained, a match of at least six nucleotides was required to both a V gene segment and a J gene segment. Rearrangements were classified as productive when the CDR3 lacked stop codons and remained in frame with V and J, and all other rearrangements were classified as non-productive. Following IMGT convention, CDR3 was defined as the stretch from the second conserved V-encoded cysteine up to the conserved J-encoded phenylalanine. In an earlier analysis of roughly 610 of the donors, sequences lacking an unambiguous match to a single V gene segment were excluded. In an earlier analysis of several hundred of the donors, V segments were called functional above 56.7% productive rearrangements and were called segregating when the between-donor standard deviation exceeded 5%. To diagnose cytomegalovirus status from the catalog of TCR beta chain sequences, a statistical classification framework was built. V and J gene assignment, in a later analysis, came from comparing TCR nucleotide sequences with IMGT/GENE-DB human TR gene sequences. In a later analysis, CDR3 sequences and most-parsimonious VDJ recombination scenarios were assigned using the TCRdist pipeline. A later analysis defined each TCR beta chain by its CDR3 amino acid sequence plus V-gene family, and excluded reads lacking a unique V-gene family. A later analysis removed roughly 590 highly shared, low-generation-probability nucleotide sequences to deal with suspected cross-contamination and a sequencing artifact. A later analysis calculated a clonal expansion index for each public chain from normalized within-repertoire ranks of inferred template counts. In a later analysis, generation probabilities were computed using a VDJ recombination model fitted to out-of-frame rearrangements, and the results were checked against IGoR. A later analysis scored TCR-TCR, TCR-HLA and TCR-CMV co-occurrence with hypergeometric tests, applying a repertoire-size bias correction to TCR pairs. In a later analysis, false discovery rates were estimated by permuting HLA or CMV assignments 20 times. In a later analysis, co-occurring TCRs were grouped using DBSCAN, and TCRdist sequence similarity was added for clustering within HLA-allele-positive subsets. Repertoires with fewer than 30,000 or more than 120,000 public chains, plus five repertoires with anomalous nucleotide sharing, were excluded from co-occurrence clustering. TCRdb limited this immuneACCESS table to in-frame rearrangements with V and J called. A share of clones is missing; checked studies link under half to unresolved V genes, and the rest is unexplained. For V, J and clone size, that table is used; D and trimming come from the DNA. The sample table records more than 85,000 clones; 15% of these occur just once. Around 0.9% of the sample is held by the ten biggest clonotypes.

The chain is made from TRBV5-8 and TRBJ1-2; 10 bases in between match TRBD1. The sample taken for sequencing was PBMCs. This TCR was sampled from a female donor in good health and CMV-seronegative. The bases are TGTGCCAGCAGCCGTCCGGGACAGGGGCATGGCTACACCTTC. Its amino acids are CASSRPGQGHGYTF.